The sequence of this T cell receptor (beta chain) was determined in a study of response to subunit inactivated influenza vaccine. This clonotype showed up many times. Its antigen remains unidentified. In TCRdb, the RT-PCR reads were re-called with MiXCR into one record per CDR3 protein. The sample yields under 200,000 distinct CDR3 sequences, roughly a tenth seen once. Study observations and caveats: Only a handful of new T cells, the authors suggested, are recruited with each seasonal influenza vaccination.

The clonotype comes from a man aged 50 to 75 who received an inactivated influenza vaccine. The sequenced sample was CD8+ T cells sorted from PBMCs, obtained less than 30 months after vaccination.

In DNA form, the CDR3 reads TGTGCCAGCAGTGTGGGGACAGGGGGCGACGAGCAGTACTTC. Amino acids: CASSVGTGGDEQYF. The chain links TRBV6-2 or TRBV6-3 to TRBJ2-7, with TRBD1 matching 12 bases. This CDR3 has 14 amino acids. V dropped 5 bases and J dropped 5; count of bases not matched to a gene: 4. Per germline, CDR1 MNHEY and CDR2 SVGEGT.